The entry that follows covers one TCR beta chain sequence. The V gene lost 5 bases and the J gene lost 0 bases, with 4 bases spanning the gap. CDR3 length: 12 amino acids. In germline, CDR1 is KGHSH, CDR2 LQKENI. This specimen comes from a study of HIV-infected patients and healthy controls. TCRdb reprocessed the 5' RACE reads with MiXCR, giving one entry per CDR3 protein. The sample lists 60,000 to 70,000 distinct CDR3 sequences; roughly 19% were seen once. Sequences were obtained from CD4+ T cells from blood. This TCR derives from a human donor in good health. This chain links TRBV18 with TRBJ2-5, with D unresolved. The CDR3 reads CASSGDQETQYF. CDR3 nucleotide sequence: TGTGCCAGCTCAGGGGACCAAGAGACCCAGTACTTC.